This TCR beta chain appears in the sequencing data of a study of cytomegalovirus exposure and HLA in healthy donors. About this clone: The target antigen is unknown.

Study findings and constraints: Whilst most TCR sequences proved rare, a subset of public TCRs occurred across many donors. Most likely, a cluster of highly shared sequence variants arose as a sequencing artifact. In a later analysis, DRB1 alleles had the most associated TCRs; HLA-C alleles the fewest.

Germline lookup yields CDR1 LGHNA and CDR2 YSLEER. Germline trimming cut 4 bases from V and 16 bases from J; bases unmatched to any gene: 13. The CDR3 spans 13 residues. It was with 60 Vbeta and 13 Jbeta primers that the PCR ran. How the authors handled the data: As a later analysis found, there were tens of millions of unique TCR beta chains, of which roughly 11 million were shared. Data came from immunoSEQ multiplex PCR; TCRdb stores just in-frame clones and leaves some out. V, J and clone size derive from that table, while D and trimming were established from the DNA sequence. The sample lists 130,000 or so clones, more than 60% occurring once.

This chain uses TRBV4-3 with TRBJ2-4, with 7 positions matching TRBD2. What was sequenced was PBMCs. This TCR came from a woman between 40 and 55 years old in good health and CMV-seropositive. In DNA form, the CDR3 reads TGCGCCAGCAGCCCGGGGATGGGACTACCAAGATACTTC. Protein product: CASSPGMGLPRYF.